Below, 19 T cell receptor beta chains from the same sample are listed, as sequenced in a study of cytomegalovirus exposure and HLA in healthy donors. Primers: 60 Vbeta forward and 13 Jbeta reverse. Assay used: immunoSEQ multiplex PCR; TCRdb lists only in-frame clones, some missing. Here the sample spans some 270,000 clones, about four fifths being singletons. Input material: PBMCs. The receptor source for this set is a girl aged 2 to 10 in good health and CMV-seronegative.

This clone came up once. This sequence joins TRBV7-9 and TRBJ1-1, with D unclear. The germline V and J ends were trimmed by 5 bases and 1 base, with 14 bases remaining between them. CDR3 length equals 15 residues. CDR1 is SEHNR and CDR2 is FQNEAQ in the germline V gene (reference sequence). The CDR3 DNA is TGTGCCAGCAGCCATCTTAGGGCGGGGAACACTGAAGCTTTCTTT. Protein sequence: CASSHLRAGNTEAFF.

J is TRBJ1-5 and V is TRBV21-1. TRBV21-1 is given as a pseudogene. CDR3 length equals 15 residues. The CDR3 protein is CARGSVGYSNQPQHF. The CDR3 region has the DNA TGTGCCCGGGGGTCGGTGGGGTATAGCAATCAGCCCCAGCATTTT.

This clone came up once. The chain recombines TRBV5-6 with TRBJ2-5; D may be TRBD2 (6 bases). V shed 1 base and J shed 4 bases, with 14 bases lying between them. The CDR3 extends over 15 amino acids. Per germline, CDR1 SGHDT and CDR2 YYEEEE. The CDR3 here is CASSLRTTGGETQYF. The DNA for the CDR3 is TGTGCCAGCAGCTTGAGGACTACCGGGGGAGAGACCCAGTACTTC.

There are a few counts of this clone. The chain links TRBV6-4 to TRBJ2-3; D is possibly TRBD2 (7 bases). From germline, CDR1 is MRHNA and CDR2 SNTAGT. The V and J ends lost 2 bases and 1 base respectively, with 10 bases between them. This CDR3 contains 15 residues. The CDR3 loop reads CASSDGGGGTDTQYF. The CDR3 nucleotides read TGTGCCAGCAGTGACGGAGGGGGGGGCACAGATACGCAGTATTTT.

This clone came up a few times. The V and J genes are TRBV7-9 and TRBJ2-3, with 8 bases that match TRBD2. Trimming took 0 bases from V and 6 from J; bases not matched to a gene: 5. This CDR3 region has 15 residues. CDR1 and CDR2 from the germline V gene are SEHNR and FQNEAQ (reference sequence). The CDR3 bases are TGTGCCAGCAGCTTAGCCGGGGGGGGCAGCGATACGCAGTATTTT. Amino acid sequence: CASSLAGGGSDTQYF. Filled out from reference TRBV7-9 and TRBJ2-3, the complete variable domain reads DTGVSQNPRHKITKRGQNVTFRCDPISEHNRLYWYRQTLGQGPEFLTYFQNEAQLEKSRLLSDRFSAERPKGSFSTLEIQRTEQGDSAMYLCASSLAGGGSDTQYFGPGTRLTVL.

CDR3 in DNA: TGTGCCACCAGCAGAGAACTAGCGGGGACTTCGAGCTCCTACAATGAGCAGTTCTTC. It encodes CATSRELAGTSSSYNEQFF. This chain links TRBV15 with TRBJ2-1, with 10 bases matching TRBD2. The germline gives CDR1 LNHNV, CDR2 YYDKDF (reference sequence). V trimming: 0 bases; J trimming: 0 bases; junction bases outside the gene matches: 8. This CDR3 comprises 19 residues.

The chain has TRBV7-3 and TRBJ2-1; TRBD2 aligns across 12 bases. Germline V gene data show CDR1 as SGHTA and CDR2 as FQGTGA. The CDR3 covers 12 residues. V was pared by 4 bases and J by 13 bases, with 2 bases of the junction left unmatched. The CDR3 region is CASSSTSGRQFF. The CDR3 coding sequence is TGTGCCAGCAGCTCGACTAGCGGGAGACAGTTCTTC.

CDR3 nucleotides: TGTGCCAGCGGTAAAGTGGGGGCAGGGAACACTGAAGCTTTCTTT. This translates into CASGKVGAGNTEAFF. The rearrangement uses TRBV7-6 and TRBJ1-1; TRBD1 might be the D (6 bases). The V end was cut by 8 bases, the J end by 1 base, with 17 bases between. The CDR3 spans 15 residues. The germline CDR1 and CDR2 sequences are SGHVS and FNYEAQ.

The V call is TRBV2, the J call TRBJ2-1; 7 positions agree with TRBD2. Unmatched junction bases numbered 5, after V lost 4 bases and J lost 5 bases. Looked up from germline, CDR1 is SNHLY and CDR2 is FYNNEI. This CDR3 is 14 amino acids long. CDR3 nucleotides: TGTGCCAGCAGTGCTTGGCTAGCGGACAATGAGCAGTTCTTC. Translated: CASSAWLADNEQFF. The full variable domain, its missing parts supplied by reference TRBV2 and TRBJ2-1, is EPEVTQTPSHQVTQMGQEVILRCVPISNHLYFYWYRQILGQKVEFLVSFYNNEISEKSEIFDDQFSVERPDGSNFTLKIRSTKLEDSAMYFCASSAWLADNEQFFGPGTRLTVL.

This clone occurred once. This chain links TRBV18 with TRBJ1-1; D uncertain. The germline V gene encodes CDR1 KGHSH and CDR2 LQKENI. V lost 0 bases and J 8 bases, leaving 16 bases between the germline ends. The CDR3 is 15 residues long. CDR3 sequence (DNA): TGTGCCAGCTCACCACCGGTTTTCGGGAGGTCCGAAGCTTTCTTT. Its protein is CASSPPVFGRSEAFF.

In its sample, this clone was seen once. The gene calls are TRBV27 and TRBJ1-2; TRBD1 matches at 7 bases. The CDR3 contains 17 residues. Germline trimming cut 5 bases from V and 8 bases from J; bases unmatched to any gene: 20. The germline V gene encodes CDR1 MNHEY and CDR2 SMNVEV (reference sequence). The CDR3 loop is CASSANFRDSFHWGYTF. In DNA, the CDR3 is TGTGCCAGCAGTGCGAACTTCCGGGACAGTTTCCATTGGGGCTACACCTTC.

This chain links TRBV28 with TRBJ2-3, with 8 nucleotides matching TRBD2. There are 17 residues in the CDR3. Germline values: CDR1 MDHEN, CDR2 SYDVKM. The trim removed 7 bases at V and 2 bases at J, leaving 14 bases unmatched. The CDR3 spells CASTPGSLAGATDTQYF. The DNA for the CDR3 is TGTGCCAGCACCCCCGGGAGTCTAGCGGGTGCCACAGATACGCAGTATTTT.

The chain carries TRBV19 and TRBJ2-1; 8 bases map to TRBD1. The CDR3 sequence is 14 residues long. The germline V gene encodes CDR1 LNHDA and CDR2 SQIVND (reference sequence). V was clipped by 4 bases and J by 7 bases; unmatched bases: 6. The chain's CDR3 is CASSRTGGINEQFF. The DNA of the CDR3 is TGTGCCAGTAGTAGAACAGGGGGGATAAATGAGCAGTTCTTC.

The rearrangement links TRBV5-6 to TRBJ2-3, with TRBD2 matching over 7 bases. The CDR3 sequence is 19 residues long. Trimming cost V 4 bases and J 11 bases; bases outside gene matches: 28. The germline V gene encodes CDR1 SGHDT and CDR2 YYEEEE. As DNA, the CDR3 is TGTGCCAGCAGCCTGAAAGAACCTGTTTATCACATCGGAGCGGGGCTGCAGTATTTT. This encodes CASSLKEPVYHIGAGLQYF.

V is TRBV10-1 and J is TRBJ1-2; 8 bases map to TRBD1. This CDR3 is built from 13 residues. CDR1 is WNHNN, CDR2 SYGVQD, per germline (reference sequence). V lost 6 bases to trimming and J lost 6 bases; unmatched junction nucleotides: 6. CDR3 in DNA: TGCGCCAGCAGGATGGACAGGGATCATGGCTACACCTTC. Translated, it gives CASRMDRDHGYTF.

CDR3 in DNA: TGTGCCAGCAGTTTAGACAGGAGGTATGGCTACACCTTC. Its protein is CASSLDRRYGYTF. This chain connects TRBV27 to TRBJ1-2; tentatively, D is TRBD1 (6 bases). V was cut by 2 bases and J by 5 bases, with 9 bases left in between. Germline lookup yields CDR1 MNHEY and CDR2 SMNVEV (reference sequence). The CDR3 consists of 13 residues.

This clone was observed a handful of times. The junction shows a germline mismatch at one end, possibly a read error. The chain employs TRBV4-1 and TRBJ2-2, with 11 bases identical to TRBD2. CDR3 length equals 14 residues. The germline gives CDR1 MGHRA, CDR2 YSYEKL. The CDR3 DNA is TGCGCCAGCAGTCCGACCCTGACTAGCGGGGCTGCGATTTTT. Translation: CASSPTLTSGAAIF.

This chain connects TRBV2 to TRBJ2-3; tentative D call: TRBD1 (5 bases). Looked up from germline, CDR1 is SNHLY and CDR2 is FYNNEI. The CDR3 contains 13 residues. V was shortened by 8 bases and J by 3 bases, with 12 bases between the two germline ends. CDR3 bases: TGTGCCAGCGAGTGGGGCAGAACAGATACGCAGTATTTT. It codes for CASEWGRTDTQYF.

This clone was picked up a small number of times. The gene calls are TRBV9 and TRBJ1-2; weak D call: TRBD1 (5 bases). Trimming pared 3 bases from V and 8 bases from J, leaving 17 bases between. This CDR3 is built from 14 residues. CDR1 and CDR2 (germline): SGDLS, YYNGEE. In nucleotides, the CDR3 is TGTGCCAGCAGCGGGACATACCACATAGAGGGCTACACCTTC. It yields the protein CASSGTYHIEGYTF.